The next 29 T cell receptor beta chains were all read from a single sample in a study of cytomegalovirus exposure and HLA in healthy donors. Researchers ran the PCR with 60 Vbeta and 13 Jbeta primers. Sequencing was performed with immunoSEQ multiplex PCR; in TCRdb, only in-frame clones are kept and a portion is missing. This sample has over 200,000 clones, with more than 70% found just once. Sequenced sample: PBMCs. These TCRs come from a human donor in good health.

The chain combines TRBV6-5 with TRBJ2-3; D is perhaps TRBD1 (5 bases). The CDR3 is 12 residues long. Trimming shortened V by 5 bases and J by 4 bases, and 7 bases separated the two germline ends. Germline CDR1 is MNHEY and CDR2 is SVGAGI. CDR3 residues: CASSGRADTQYF. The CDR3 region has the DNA TGTGCCAGCAGTGGCAGGGCAGATACGCAGTATTTT.

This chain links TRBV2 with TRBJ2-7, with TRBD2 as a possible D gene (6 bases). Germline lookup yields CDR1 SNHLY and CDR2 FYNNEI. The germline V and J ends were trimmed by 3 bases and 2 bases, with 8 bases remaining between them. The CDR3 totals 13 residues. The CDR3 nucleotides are TGTGCCAGCAGTGACAGCGGGCCCTACGAGCAGTACTTC. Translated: CASSDSGPYEQYF.

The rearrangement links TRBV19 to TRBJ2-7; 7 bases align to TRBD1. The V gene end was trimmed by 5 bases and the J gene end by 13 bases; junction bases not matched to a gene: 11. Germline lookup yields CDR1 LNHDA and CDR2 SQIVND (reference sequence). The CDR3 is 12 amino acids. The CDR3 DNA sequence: TGTGCCAGTAGTGCCGGGACAGATACTCCTTACTTC. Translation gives CASSAGTDTPYF.

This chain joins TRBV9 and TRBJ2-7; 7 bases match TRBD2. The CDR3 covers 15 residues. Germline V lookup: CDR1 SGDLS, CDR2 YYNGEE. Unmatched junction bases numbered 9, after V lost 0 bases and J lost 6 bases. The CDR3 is CASSVDSGMYGEQYF. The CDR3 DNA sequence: TGTGCCAGCAGCGTAGACAGCGGGATGTACGGCGAGCAGTACTTC.

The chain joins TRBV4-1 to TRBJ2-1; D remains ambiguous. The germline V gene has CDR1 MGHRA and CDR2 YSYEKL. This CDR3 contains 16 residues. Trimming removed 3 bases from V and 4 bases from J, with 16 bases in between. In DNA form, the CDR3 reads TGCGCCAGCAGCCACGAAACCACCCGCGGTTACAATGAGCAGTTCTTC. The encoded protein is CASSHETTRGYNEQFF.

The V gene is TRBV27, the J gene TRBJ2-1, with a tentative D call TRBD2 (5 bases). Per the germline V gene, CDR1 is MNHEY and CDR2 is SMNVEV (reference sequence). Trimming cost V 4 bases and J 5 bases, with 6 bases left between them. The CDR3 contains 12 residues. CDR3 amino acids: CASSSGNNEQFF. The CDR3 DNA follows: TGTGCCAGCAGTTCGGGGAACAATGAGCAGTTCTTC.

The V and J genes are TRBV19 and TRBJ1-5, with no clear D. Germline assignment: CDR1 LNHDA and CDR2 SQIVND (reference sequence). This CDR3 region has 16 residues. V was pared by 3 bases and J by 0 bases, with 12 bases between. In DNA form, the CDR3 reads TGTGCCAGTAGTATGTGGTCAGCGTATAGCAATCAGCCCCAGCATTTT. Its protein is CASSMWSAYSNQPQHF.

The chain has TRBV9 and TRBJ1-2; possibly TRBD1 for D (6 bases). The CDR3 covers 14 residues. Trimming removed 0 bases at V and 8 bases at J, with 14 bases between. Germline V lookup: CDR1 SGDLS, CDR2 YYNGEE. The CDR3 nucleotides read TGTGCCAGCAGCGTAGACAGGGCTCCAGGCGGCTACACCTTC. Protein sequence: CASSVDRAPGGYTF.

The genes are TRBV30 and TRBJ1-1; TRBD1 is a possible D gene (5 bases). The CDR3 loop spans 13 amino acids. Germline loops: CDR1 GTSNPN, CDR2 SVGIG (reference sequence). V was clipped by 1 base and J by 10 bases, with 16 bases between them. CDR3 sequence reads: CAWSEAGIEVAFF. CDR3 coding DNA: TGTGCCTGGAGTGAGGCAGGGATCGAGGTAGCTTTCTTT.

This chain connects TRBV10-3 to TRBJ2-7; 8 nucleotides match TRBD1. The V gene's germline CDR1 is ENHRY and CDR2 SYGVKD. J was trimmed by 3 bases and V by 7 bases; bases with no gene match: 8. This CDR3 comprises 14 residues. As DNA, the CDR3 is TGTGCCATCACGAGAGGACAGGGAGGCTACGAGCAGTACTTC. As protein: CAITRGQGGYEQYF.

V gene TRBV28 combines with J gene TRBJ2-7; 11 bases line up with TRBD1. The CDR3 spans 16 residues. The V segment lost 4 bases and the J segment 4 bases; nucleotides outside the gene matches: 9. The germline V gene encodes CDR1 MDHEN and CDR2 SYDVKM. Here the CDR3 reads CASSSSGQGGFYEQYF. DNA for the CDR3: TGTGCCAGCAGTTCATCGGGACAGGGGGGGTTTTACGAGCAGTACTTC.

The CDR3 DNA reads as TGTGCCAGCAGACTAACCTCCCCGAAACGGTACACCTTC. It yields the protein CASRLTSPKRYTF. The V call is TRBV28, the J call TRBJ1-2; D ambiguous. The germline gives CDR1 MDHEN, CDR2 SYDVKM. Deletions cut 6 bases from V and 11 bases from J, with 19 bases between. The CDR3 is made up of 13 amino acids.

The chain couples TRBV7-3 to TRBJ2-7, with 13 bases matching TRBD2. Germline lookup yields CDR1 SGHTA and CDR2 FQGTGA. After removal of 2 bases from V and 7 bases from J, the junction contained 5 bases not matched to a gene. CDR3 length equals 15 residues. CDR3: CASSLSTSGRSEQYF. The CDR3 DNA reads TGTGCCAGCAGCTTATCGACTAGCGGGAGGTCTGAGCAGTACTTC.

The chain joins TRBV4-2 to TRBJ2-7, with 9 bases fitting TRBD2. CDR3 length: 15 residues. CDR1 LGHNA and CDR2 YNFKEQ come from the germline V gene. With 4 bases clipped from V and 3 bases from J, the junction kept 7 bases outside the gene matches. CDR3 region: CASSLSGSVLYEQYF. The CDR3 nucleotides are TGTGCCAGCAGCCTTAGCGGGAGTGTTCTCTACGAGCAGTACTTC.

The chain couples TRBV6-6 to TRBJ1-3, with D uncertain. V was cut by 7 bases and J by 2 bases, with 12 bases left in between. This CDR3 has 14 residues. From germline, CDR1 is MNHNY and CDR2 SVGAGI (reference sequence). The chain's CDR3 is CASNLGLPGNTIYF. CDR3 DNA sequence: TGTGCCAGCAACTTGGGCCTCCCTGGAAACACCATATATTTT.

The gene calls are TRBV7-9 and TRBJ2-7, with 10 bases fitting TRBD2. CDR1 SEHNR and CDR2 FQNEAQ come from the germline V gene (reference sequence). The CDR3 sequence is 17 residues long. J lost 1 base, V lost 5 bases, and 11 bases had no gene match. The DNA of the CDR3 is TGTGCCAGCAGCCAAACAACGGGGGGACTAGCGTCCTACGAGCAGTACTTC. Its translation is CASSQTTGGLASYEQYF.

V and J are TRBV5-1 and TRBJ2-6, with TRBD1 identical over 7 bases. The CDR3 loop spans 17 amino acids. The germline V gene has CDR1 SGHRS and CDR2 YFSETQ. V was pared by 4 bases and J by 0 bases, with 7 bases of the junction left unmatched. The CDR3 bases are TGCGCCAGCAGCGGGCCGACAGGGCTCTCTGGGGCCAACGTCCTGACTTTC. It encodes CASSGPTGLSGANVLTF.

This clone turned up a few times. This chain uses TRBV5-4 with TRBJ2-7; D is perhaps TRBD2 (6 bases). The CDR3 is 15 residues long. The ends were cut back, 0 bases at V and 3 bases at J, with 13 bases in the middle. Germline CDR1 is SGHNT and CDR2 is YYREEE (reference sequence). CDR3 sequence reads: CASSLGGVTSYEQYF. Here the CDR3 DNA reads TGTGCCAGCAGCTTGGGCGGGGTCACGAGCTACGAGCAGTACTTC.

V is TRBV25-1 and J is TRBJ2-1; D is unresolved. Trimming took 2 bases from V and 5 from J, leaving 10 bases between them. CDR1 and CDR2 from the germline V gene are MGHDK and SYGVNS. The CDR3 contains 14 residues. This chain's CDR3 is CASSETTINNEQFF. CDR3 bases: TGTGCCAGCAGTGAAACAACTATCAACAATGAGCAGTTCTTC. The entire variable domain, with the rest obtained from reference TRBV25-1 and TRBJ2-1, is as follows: EADIYQTPRYLVIGTGKKITLECSQTMGHDKMYWYQQDPGMELHLIHYSYGVNSTEKGDLSSESTVSRIRTEHFPLTLESARPSHTSQYLCASSETTINNEQFFGPGTRLTVL.

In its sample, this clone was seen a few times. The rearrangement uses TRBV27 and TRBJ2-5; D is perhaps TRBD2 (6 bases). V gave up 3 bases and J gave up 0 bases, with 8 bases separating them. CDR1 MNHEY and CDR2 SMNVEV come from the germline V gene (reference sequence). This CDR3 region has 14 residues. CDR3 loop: CASSFGGNQETQYF. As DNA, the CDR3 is TGTGCCAGCAGTTTCGGGGGAAACCAAGAGACCCAGTACTTC.

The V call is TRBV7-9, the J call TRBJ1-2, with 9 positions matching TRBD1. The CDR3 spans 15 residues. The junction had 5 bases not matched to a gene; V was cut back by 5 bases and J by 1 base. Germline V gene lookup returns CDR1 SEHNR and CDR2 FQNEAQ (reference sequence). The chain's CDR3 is CASSPGQGHNYGYTF. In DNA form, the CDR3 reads TGTGCCAGCAGCCCAGGACAGGGGCATAACTATGGCTACACCTTC.

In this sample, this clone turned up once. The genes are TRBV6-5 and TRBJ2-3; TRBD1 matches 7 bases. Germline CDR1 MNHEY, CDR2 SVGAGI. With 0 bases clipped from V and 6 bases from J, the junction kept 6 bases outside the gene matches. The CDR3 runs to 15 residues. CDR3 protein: CASSYSDRVRDTQYF. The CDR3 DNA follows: TGTGCCAGCAGTTACTCCGACAGGGTCCGGGATACGCAGTATTTT.

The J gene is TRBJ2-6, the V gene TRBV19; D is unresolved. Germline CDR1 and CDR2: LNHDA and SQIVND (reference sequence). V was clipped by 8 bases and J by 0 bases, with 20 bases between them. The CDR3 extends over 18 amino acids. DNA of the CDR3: TGTGCCAGTGGGTCCGTGGTAGCAGCACCCTCTGGGGCCAACGTCCTGACTTTC. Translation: CASGSVVAAPSGANVLTF.

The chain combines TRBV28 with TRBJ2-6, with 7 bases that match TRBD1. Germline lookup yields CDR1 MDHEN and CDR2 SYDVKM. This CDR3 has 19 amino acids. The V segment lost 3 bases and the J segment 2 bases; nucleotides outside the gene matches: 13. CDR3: CASSFLFRGQLPGANVLTF. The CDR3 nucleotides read TGTGCCAGCAGTTTTCTGTTCAGGGGACAGTTACCTGGGGCCAACGTCCTGACTTTC.

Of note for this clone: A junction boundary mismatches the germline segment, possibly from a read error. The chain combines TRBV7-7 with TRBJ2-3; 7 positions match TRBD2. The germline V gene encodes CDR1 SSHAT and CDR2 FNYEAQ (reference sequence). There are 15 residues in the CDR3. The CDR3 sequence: CASSLGRGGADTQYF. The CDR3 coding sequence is TGTGCTAGCAGCTTAGGTAGGGGAGGGGCAGATACGCAGTATTTT.

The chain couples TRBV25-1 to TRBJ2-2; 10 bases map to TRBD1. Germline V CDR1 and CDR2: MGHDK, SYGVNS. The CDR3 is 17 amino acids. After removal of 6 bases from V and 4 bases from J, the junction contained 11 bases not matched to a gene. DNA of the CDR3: TGTGCCAGCAGAGAGGTGGCGACAGGGGGCACCACCGGGGAGCTGTTTTTT. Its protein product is CASREVATGGTTGELFF. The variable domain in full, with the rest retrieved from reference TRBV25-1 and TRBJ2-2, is EADIYQTPRYLVIGTGKKITLECSQTMGHDKMYWYQQDPGMELHLIHYSYGVNSTEKGDLSSESTVSRIRTEHFPLTLESARPSHTSQYLCASREVATGGTTGELFFGEGSRLTVL.

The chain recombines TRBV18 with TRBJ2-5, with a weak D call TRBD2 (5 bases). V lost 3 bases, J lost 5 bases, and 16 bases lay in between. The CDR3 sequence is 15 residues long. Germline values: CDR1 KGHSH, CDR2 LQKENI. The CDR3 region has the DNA TGTGCCAGCTCACCTAATTGGGAGCCCGGGGAGACCCAGTACTTC. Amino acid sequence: CASSPNWEPGETQYF.

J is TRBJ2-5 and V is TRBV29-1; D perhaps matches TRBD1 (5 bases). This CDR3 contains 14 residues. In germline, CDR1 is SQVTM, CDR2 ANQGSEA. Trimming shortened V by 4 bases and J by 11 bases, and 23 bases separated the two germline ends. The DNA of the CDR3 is TGCAGCGTTGCGTTAGTACAGGCCCTGCGAGAGCAGTACTTC. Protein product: CSVALVQALREQYF.

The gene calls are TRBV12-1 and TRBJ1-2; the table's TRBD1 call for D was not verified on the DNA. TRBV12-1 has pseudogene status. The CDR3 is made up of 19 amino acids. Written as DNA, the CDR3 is TGTGCCAGCAGCTTTAAAAGAGGCTGGACAGGACTTAGTCTCTATGGCTACACCTTC. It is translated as CASSFKRGWTGLSLYGYTF.